One sample yielded the 30 T cell receptor beta chains listed below, sequenced in a study of technical replicates of blood from several donors. The data were produced by immunoSEQ multiplex PCR, yet TCRdb's version contains in-frame clones alone and is incomplete. The sample yields approximately 64,000 clones, approximately 83% seen once. Input material: PBMCs. The receptor set was obtained from a human donor in good health. Some clones in this sample may be carry-over from other donors' samples.

This chain connects TRBV30 to TRBJ1-2; D might be TRBD1 (5 bases). V lost 2 bases, J lost 4 bases, and 8 bases lay in between. The CDR3 runs 12 residues. CDR1 is GTSNPN and CDR2 is SVGIG in the germline V gene (reference sequence). The CDR3 nucleotides read TGTGCCTGGAGTAAAGGGGTCTATGGCTACACCTTC. It specifies CAWSKGVYGYTF.

V and J are TRBV29-1 and TRBJ2-7, with 8 bases lining up with TRBD2. The J segment lost 3 bases and the V segment lost 8 bases, leaving 12 bases of the junction unmatched. Looked up from germline, CDR1 is SQVTM and CDR2 is ANQGSEA. The CDR3 runs 14 residues. CDR3 sequence reads: CSIRQSGSFYEQYF. The CDR3 nucleotides read TGCAGCATCCGACAAAGCGGGAGCTTCTACGAGCAGTACTTC.

J is TRBJ2-7 and V is TRBV7-9; 12 bases map to TRBD2. With 5 bases clipped from V and 2 bases from J, the junction kept 7 bases outside the gene matches. Germline V gene sequence: CDR1 SEHNR, CDR2 FQNEAQ (reference sequence). The CDR3 has 16 amino acids. The CDR3: CASSLTSGRLPYEQYF. The CDR3 DNA follows: TGTGCCAGCAGCCTGACTAGCGGGAGACTCCCCTACGAGCAGTACTTC.

This chain links TRBV6-5 with TRBJ1-2; a weak D match, TRBD1 (6 bases). The ends were cut back, 6 bases at V and 6 bases at J, with 14 bases in the middle. The CDR3 runs to 13 residues. Germline V gives CDR1 MNHEY, CDR2 SVGAGI. The CDR3 DNA sequence: TGTGCCAGCAGCCACCCGACAGGAAATGGCTACACCTTC. It translates to CASSHPTGNGYTF.

This chain joins TRBV19 and TRBJ2-3; D is possibly TRBD1 (5 bases). From germline, CDR1 is LNHDA and CDR2 SQIVND (reference sequence). V lost 5 bases to trimming and J lost 2 bases, with 14 bases between them. CDR3 length: 15 amino acids. The CDR3 region is CASSADIGATDTQYF. The DNA of the CDR3 is TGTGCCAGTAGTGCGGATATTGGGGCCACAGATACGCAGTATTTT.

This chain connects TRBV30 to TRBJ1-2; a possible D gene is TRBD1 (6 bases). The CDR3 is 13 residues long. Germline V CDR1 and CDR2: GTSNPN, SVGIG (reference sequence). The ends were cut back, 4 bases at V and 4 bases at J, with 13 bases in the middle. The CDR3 DNA reads as TGTGCCTGGAATGCTGGGGGCGGCTATGGCTACACCTTC. It codes for CAWNAGGGYGYTF.

The chain couples TRBV27 to TRBJ2-3, with 13 bases aligning to TRBD2. With V trimmed by 5 bases and J by 2 bases, 7 bases remained unmatched. Germline CDR1 and CDR2: MNHEY and SMNVEV (reference sequence). This CDR3 is 17 amino acids long. CDR3 bases: TGTGCCAGCAGTCGCCGACTAGCGGGGGGTCTCACAGATACGCAGTATTTT. Translation gives CASSRRLAGGLTDTQYF.

The rearrangement links TRBV14 to TRBJ2-2; unclear D gene. V was clipped by 0 bases and J by 6 bases, with 8 bases between them. Per germline, CDR1 SGHDN and CDR2 FVKESK. The CDR3 spans 14 residues. The CDR3 region has the DNA TGTGCCAGCAGCCAAGATTGGAGCTCCGGGGAGCTGTTTTTT. This translates into CASSQDWSSGELFF.

The chain couples TRBV10-3 to TRBJ2-5; 8 nucleotides agree with TRBD2. CDR3 length equals 15 residues. V lost 10 bases, J lost 0 bases, and 10 bases stayed unmatched. Per germline, CDR1 ENHRY and CDR2 SYGVKD. CDR3 residues: CATAPGLANQETQYF. CDR3 sequence (DNA): TGTGCCACGGCCCCCGGACTAGCCAACCAAGAGACCCAGTACTTC.

V usage is TRBV2 and J usage is TRBJ2-1; 9 positions agree with TRBD1. Losses at the gene ends were 8 bases for V and 8 bases for J; bases not matched to a gene: 4. The CDR3 totals 12 residues. The germline V gene has CDR1 SNHLY and CDR2 FYNNEI. Here the CDR3 reads CASAGQGYEQFF. The DNA of the CDR3 is TGTGCCAGCGCGGGACAGGGCTATGAGCAGTTCTTC.

The genes are TRBV9 and TRBJ1-2; D is unresolved. Trimming took off 3 bases at V and 6 bases at J, with 9 bases between the two ends. The germline V gene has CDR1 SGDLS and CDR2 YYNGEE. The CDR3 extends over 12 amino acids. CDR3 protein: CASSATLDGYTF. The DNA for the CDR3 is TGTGCCAGCAGCGCAACCCTAGATGGCTACACCTTC. Looking up the rest from reference TRBV9 and TRBJ1-2 gives the full variable domain: DSGVTQTPKHLITATGQRVTLRCSPRSGDLSVYWYQQSLDQGLQFLIQYYNGEERAKGNILERFSAQQFPDLHSELNLSSLELGDSALYFCASSATLDGYTFGSGTRLTVV.

The chain carries TRBV18 and TRBJ1-1, with 8 bases identical to TRBD1. Looked up from germline, CDR1 is KGHSH and CDR2 is LQKENI. The CDR3 runs to 16 residues. Trimming cost V 0 bases and J 3 bases; bases outside gene matches: 6. CDR3 sequence (DNA): TGTGCCAGCTCACCACCCGGCAGGGGGCTTGACACTGAAGCTTTCTTT. Amino acid sequence: CASSPPGRGLDTEAFF.

The chain combines TRBV2 with TRBJ2-5, with 10 bases that match TRBD2. Germline-derived CDR1 and CDR2 are SNHLY and FYNNEI. This CDR3 has 13 residues. CDR3 nucleotide sequence: TGTGCTTCGAGTAGCGGGGGGTTCGGGACCCAGTACTTC. This encodes CASSSGGFGTQYF.

This clone appeared a single time. V usage is TRBV27 and J usage is TRBJ2-7; 8 bases match TRBD1. Germline trimming cut 10 bases from V and 2 bases from J; bases unmatched to any gene: 16. The CDR3 sequence is 16 residues long. CDR1 MNHEY and CDR2 SMNVEV come from the germline V gene (reference sequence). The CDR3 spells CATSRLAGQGPYEQYF. Written as DNA, the CDR3 is TGTGCCACCAGCAGGCTCGCCGGACAGGGTCCCTACGAGCAGTACTTC.

V and J are TRBV5-1 and TRBJ1-4; no definite D call. Germline assignment: CDR1 SGHRS and CDR2 YFSETQ. The CDR3 length is 14 residues. Trimming pared 1 base from V and 6 bases from J, leaving 10 bases between. In DNA form, the CDR3 reads TGCGCCAGCAGCTTGACCCGAGGAGATGAAAAACTGTTTTTT. It is translated as CASSLTRGDEKLFF.

The rearrangement uses TRBV5-1 and TRBJ2-3, with 9 positions matching TRBD1. Germline CDR1 SGHRS, CDR2 YFSETQ. This CDR3 contains 15 residues. The junction had 2 bases not matched to a gene; V was cut back by 3 bases and J by 0 bases. The CDR3 bases are TGCGCCAGCAGCTCGGACAGGGGCAGCACAGATACGCAGTATTTT. This encodes CASSSDRGSTDTQYF.

This rearrangement joins TRBV28 to TRBJ2-5; 11 positions match TRBD2. The junction had 16 bases not matched to a gene; V was cut back by 3 bases and J by 4 bases. This CDR3 region has 19 residues. Germline loops: CDR1 MDHEN, CDR2 SYDVKM. CDR3 residues: CASSLVASGGIGGGETQYF. CDR3 nucleotides: TGTGCCAGCAGTTTGGTGGCTAGCGGGGGGATCGGTGGCGGAGAGACCCAGTACTTC.

The CDR3 protein is CASSLGATGELFF. The CDR3 nucleotides are TGTGCCAGCAGCTTAGGGGCCACCGGGGAGCTGTTTTTT. The gene calls are TRBV7-3 and TRBJ2-2; D is perhaps TRBD1 (5 bases). V gave up 2 bases and J gave up 4 bases, with 5 bases separating them. The V gene's germline CDR1 is SGHTA and CDR2 FQGTGA. This CDR3 spans 13 amino acids. Filled out from reference TRBV7-3 and TRBJ2-2, the complete variable domain reads GAGVSQTPSNKVTEKGKYVELRCDPISGHTALYWYRQSLGQGPEFLIYFQGTGAADDSGLPNDRFFAVRPEGSVSTLKIQRTERGDSAVYLCASSLGATGELFFGEGSRLTVL.

J is TRBJ2-1 and V is TRBV4-3; D remains ambiguous. The ends were cut back, 4 bases at V and 0 bases at J, with 10 bases in the middle. The CDR3 has 15 residues. CDR1 is LGHNA and CDR2 is YSLEER in the germline V gene. The CDR3: CASSLLGNSYNEQFF. The CDR3 DNA sequence: TGCGCCAGCAGCCTATTGGGCAACTCCTACAATGAGCAGTTCTTC.

The J gene is TRBJ2-5, the V gene TRBV5-6; 10 bases fit TRBD1. J lost 2 bases, V lost 3 bases, and 4 bases had no gene match. The germline V gene has CDR1 SGHDT and CDR2 YYEEEE. CDR3 size: 15 residues. The CDR3 DNA sequence: TGTGCCAGCAGCTGGGGGACAGGGGTGCAAGAGACCCAGTACTTC. Translation: CASSWGTGVQETQYF.

The chain is built from TRBV27 and TRBJ2-1; TRBD2 matches at 9 bases. This CDR3 region has 14 residues. Trimming at V came to 6 bases and at J to 7 bases, leaving 7 bases not matched to a gene. The germline V gene encodes CDR1 MNHEY and CDR2 SMNVEV (reference sequence). DNA of the CDR3: TGTGCCAGCAGGACACTAGCGGGCACTAATGAGCAGTTCTTC. Translating gives CASRTLAGTNEQFF.

The chain has TRBV27 and TRBJ1-6; D unclear. Looked up from germline, CDR1 is MNHEY and CDR2 is SMNVEV (reference sequence). The CDR3 contains 13 residues. V lost 5 bases to trimming and J lost 7 bases, with 9 bases between them. Here the CDR3 reads CASSPGWNSPLHF. The CDR3 coding sequence is TGTGCCAGCAGTCCCGGTTGGAATTCACCCCTCCACTTT.

J is TRBJ2-1 and V is TRBV4-1; 12 nucleotides line up with TRBD2. CDR3 length: 16 residues. Germline CDR1 MGHRA, CDR2 YSYEKL. J gave up 9 bases and V 5 bases, and 11 bases lay outside the gene matches. CDR3 residues: CASSSAQLAGGLEQFF. For the CDR3, the DNA is TGCGCCAGCAGCTCGGCCCAACTAGCGGGAGGACTTGAGCAGTTCTTC.

The chain links TRBV2 to TRBJ2-3; TRBD1 matches 7 bases. Germline CDR1 is SNHLY and CDR2 is FYNNEI. J was trimmed by 0 bases and V by 9 bases; bases with no gene match: 6. The CDR3 length is 14 residues. DNA of the CDR3: TGTGCCAGTCGGCAGGGGGTGAGCACAGATACGCAGTATTTT. This codes for CASRQGVSTDTQYF.

V gene TRBV28 combines with J gene TRBJ2-3; D possibly corresponds to TRBD1 (6 bases). Germline lookup yields CDR1 MDHEN and CDR2 SYDVKM. Trimming took 3 bases from V and 1 from J, leaving 14 bases between them. The CDR3 length is 16 residues. The CDR3 protein is CASSLAGVGRTDTQYF. Written as DNA, the CDR3 is TGTGCCAGCAGTTTGGCAGGGGTTGGGCGCACAGATACGCAGTATTTT.

This chain uses TRBV13 with TRBJ2-7, with 10 bases that match TRBD2. The CDR3 contains 14 residues. The germline V gene encodes CDR1 PRHDT and CDR2 FYEKMQ (reference sequence). The J segment lost 5 bases and the V segment lost 7 bases, leaving 8 bases of the junction unmatched. The CDR3 loop reads CASIRAGGPNEQYF. DNA of the CDR3: TGTGCCAGCATCAGAGCGGGAGGGCCGAACGAGCAGTACTTC. Combining the CDR3 with reference TRBV13 and TRBJ2-7 gives the whole variable domain AAGVIQSPRHLIKEKRETATLKCYPIPRHDTVYWYQQGPGQDPQFLISFYEKMQSDKGSIPDRFSAQQFSDYHSELNMSSLELGDSALYFCASIRAGGPNEQYFGPGTRLTVT.

The chain combines TRBV9 with TRBJ1-6; D gene ambiguous. The CDR3 covers 14 residues. CDR1 is SGDLS, CDR2 YYNGEE, per germline. The V end lost 3 bases, the J end lost 8 bases, and 12 bases lay between the germline ends. The CDR3 DNA reads as TGTGCCAGCAGCGCCTATGAGGTCCATTCACCCCTCCACTTT. It codes for CASSAYEVHSPLHF.

J is TRBJ2-1 and V is TRBV7-3, with 7 bases that match TRBD2. The CDR3 is made up of 15 amino acids. V trimming: 5 bases; J trimming: 7 bases; junction bases outside the gene matches: 11. Germline V CDR1 and CDR2: SGHTA, FQGTGA. CDR3: CASSTTGGPLNEQFF. The CDR3 coding sequence is TGTGCCAGCAGCACCACGGGGGGTCCATTGAATGAGCAGTTCTTC.

The chain uses TRBV5-4 and TRBJ1-4; 9 bases line up with TRBD1. Per the germline V gene, CDR1 is SGHNT and CDR2 is YYREEE (reference sequence). The CDR3 has 15 residues. The V gene end was trimmed by 3 bases and the J gene end by 8 bases; junction bases not matched to a gene: 8. The CDR3 is CASSSRTGGVEKLFF. CDR3 nucleotides: TGTGCCAGCAGCTCGCGAACAGGGGGCGTGGAAAAACTGTTTTTT.

V gene TRBV7-9 combines with J gene TRBJ2-1; TRBD2 matches at 7 bases. Germline V gene lookup returns CDR1 SEHNR and CDR2 FQNEAQ (reference sequence). The CDR3 totals 18 residues. Trimming removed 0 bases from V and 4 bases from J; junction bases left unmatched: 12. The CDR3 loop is CASSLARGPAGKYNEQFF. CDR3 in DNA: TGTGCCAGCAGCTTAGCGCGCGGTCCAGCGGGGAAATACAATGAGCAGTTCTTC. The variable domain in full, completed from reference TRBV7-9 and TRBJ2-1, reads DTGVSQNPRHKITKRGQNVTFRCDPISEHNRLYWYRQTLGQGPEFLTYFQNEAQLEKSRLLSDRFSAERPKGSFSTLEIQRTEQGDSAMYLCASSLARGPAGKYNEQFFGPGTRLTVL.